This T cell receptor beta chain originates from a study of T-cell reconstitution after alpha-beta-depleted transplantation in children. This CDR3 has 16 residues. Germline V gene data show CDR1 as DFQATT and CDR2 as SNEGSKA (reference sequence). With V trimmed by 3 bases and J by 1 base, 9 bases remained unmatched. Preparation of the TCRbeta library was carried out with unique molecular identifiers. Each CDR3 protein is one row after TCRdb ran MiXCR on the PCR reads. The repertoire holds hundreds of thousands of distinct CDR3 sequences, with around 19% as singletons. This clonotype has a handful of counts.

The clonotype was recovered from a human donor who donated a stem cell graft to a child with acute lymphoblastic leukemia. The J gene is TRBJ1-2, the V gene TRBV20-1; 9 nucleotides align to TRBD1. The input for sequencing was PBMCs from the stem cell graft donor, taken from the stem cell graft. The CDR3 DNA follows: TGCAGTGCTAGGAATTCCGGACAGGGGAGTAACTATGGCTACACCTTC. It is translated as CSARNSGQGSNYGYTF.